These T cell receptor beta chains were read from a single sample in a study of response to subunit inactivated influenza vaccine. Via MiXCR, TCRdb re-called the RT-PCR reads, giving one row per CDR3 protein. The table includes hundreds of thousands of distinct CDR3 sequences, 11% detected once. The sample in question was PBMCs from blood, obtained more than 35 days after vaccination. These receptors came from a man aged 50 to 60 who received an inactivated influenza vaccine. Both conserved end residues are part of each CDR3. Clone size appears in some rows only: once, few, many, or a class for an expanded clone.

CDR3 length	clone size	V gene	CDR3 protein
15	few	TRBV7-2	CASSAQVTGANVLTF
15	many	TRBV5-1	CASTIGQGSYNEQFF
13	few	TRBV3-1	CASSQAQTSPLHF
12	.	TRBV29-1	CSALDSLYGYTF
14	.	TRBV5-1	CASSAGQTYNEQFF
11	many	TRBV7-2	CASSSWETQYF
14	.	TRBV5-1	CASSWGGGTYEQYF
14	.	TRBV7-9	CASRGQVRYNEQFF
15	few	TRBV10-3	CAISDQAGGGYGYTF
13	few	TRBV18	CASSPQQGNGYTF
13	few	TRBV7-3	CASSTRQGGKAFF
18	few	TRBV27	CASGIQGLPKAGANVLTF
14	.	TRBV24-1	CATSGLAGGLEQFF
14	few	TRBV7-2	CASSTAPGRNTIYF
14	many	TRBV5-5	CASQTGQGKETQYF
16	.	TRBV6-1	CASSPFGGGWDNEQFF
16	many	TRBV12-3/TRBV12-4	CASRLTATDTQETQYF
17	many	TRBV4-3	CASSQDRTSGSTDTQYF
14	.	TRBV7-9	CASSLLVARGEQYF
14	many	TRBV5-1	CASSLEGYTGELFF
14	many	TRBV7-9	CASSPEGPGNEQFF
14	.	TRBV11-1	CASSLGDRGTEAFF
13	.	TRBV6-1	CASSTYANQPQHF
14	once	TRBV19	CASSIQGIITEAFF
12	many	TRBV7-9	CASSSGNYEQYF
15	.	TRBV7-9	CASSLGGVFQTEAFF
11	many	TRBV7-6	CASSDGRKQYF
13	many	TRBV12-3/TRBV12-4	CASSPQSVYEQYF
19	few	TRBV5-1	CASRNGKRLAGGPKNIQYF
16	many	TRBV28	CASSLVGTATNEKLFF
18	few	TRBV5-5	CASSLMGQRAPNTGELFF
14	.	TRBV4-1	CASSQRRGPYEQYF
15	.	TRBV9	CASSVSGGGIDTQYF
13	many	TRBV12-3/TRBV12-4	CASTRSAGNTIYF
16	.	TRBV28	CASSQDNPGQGFEQYF
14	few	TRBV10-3	CAISDRAGAYEQYF
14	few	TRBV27	CASSPDLGPYEQYF
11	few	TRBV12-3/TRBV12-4	CASGKTYEQYF
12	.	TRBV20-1	CSAPPPNYGYTF
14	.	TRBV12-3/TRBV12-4	CASSLTSPKYEQYF
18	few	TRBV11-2	CASSLGPPWGAAKNIQYF
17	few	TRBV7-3	CASALWASGRAINEQFF
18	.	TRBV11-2	CASSLDLVGTGVYNEQFF
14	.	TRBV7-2	CASSLVSLGQPQHF
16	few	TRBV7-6	CASSLDPGQGTYEQYF
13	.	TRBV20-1	CSAKTGRTGELFF
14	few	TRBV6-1	CASRGQGGPDTQYF
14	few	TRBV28	CASSWTGSNQPQHF
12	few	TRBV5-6	CASSMGLNVQFF
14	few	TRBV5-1	CASSPGTGRHGYTF
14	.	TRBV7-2	CASSFSGTAYEQYF
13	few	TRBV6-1	CASRVTGNEKLFF
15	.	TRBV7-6	CASSLRALAGGEQYF
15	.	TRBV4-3	CASSQDMSGRSPLHF